This T cell receptor beta chain originates from a study of blood T cell repertoires in COVID-19. Study background: From T cells, B-cell-depleted T cells, or PBMCs came the material, which was cDNA or gDNA.

Those enrolled in Seattle joined during active infection and were followed longitudinally afterward. Repertoires were generated with immunoSEQ multiplex PCR, while TCRdb's copy carries only in-frame clones and drops some. The sample includes 9,500 to 15,000 clones, roughly 70% seen only once; the top ten take less than 7.5%. V lost 5 bases and J 5 bases, leaving 13 bases between the germline ends. Germline CDR1 LGHDT, CDR2 YNNKEL (reference sequence). This CDR3 spans 14 amino acids. The J gene is TRBJ2-1, the V gene TRBV3-1 (or the pseudogene TRBV3-2); TRBD2 might be the D (5 bases). This clonotype originated in a man between 60 and 75 years old with COVID-19, enrolled during active disease. Sequencing was carried out using peripheral blood. CDR3 DNA: TGTGCCAGCAGCAAATGGACTGGCCACAATGAGCAGTTCTTC. It is translated as CASSKWTGHNEQFF.